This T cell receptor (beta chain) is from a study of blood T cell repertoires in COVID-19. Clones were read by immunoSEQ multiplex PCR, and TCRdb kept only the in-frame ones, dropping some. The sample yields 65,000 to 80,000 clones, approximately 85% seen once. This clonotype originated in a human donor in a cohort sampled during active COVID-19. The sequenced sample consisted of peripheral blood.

The CDR3 reads CASSPGRGETQYF. CDR3 in DNA: TGTGCCAGCAGCCCCGGGAGAGGAGAGACCCAGTACTTC. The chain links TRBV5-6 to TRBJ2-5; possibly TRBD2 for D (6 bases). This CDR3 has 13 amino acids. Germline CDR1 is SGHDT and CDR2 is YYEEEE. V dropped 4 bases and J dropped 4 bases, with 11 bases sitting between them.